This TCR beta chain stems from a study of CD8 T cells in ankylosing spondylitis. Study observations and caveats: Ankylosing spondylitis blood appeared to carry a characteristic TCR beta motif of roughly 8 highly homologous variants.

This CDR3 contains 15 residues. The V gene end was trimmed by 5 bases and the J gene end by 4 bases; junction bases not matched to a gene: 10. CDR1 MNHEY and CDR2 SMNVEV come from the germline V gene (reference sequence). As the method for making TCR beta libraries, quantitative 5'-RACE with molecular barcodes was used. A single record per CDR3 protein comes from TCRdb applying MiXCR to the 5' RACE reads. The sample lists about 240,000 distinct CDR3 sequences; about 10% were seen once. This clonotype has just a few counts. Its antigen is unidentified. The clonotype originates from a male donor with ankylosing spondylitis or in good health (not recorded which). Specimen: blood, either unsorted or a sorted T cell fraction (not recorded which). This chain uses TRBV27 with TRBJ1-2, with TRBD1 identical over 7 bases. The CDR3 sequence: CASSGHVGQLYGYTF. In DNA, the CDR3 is TGTGCCAGCAGTGGGCACGTGGGACAGCTCTATGGCTACACCTTC.